The 21 T cell receptor beta chains below all came from one sample that was sequenced in a study of T cells in severe cutaneous drug reactions. The iRepertoire multiplex PCR system with TCR subtype-specific primers built both bulk and single-cell libraries. TCRdb re-called the multiplex PCR reads and catalogs CDR3 proteins one per entry, DNA excluded. The listing records roughly 9,000 distinct CDR3 sequences. Sequenced patients had Stevens-Johnson syndrome or toxic epidermal necrolysis caused by carbamazepine. The source material was cells from a skin blister. Receptor source: a human donor with a severe cutaneous adverse drug reaction.

The chain uses TRBV6-6 and TRBJ2-7; TCRdb lists TRBD1, though no DNA is available to test this call. Germline V CDR1 and CDR2: MNHNY, SVGAGI (reference sequence). CDR3 size: 13 residues. The CDR3 here is CASSGTGSYEQYF.

By frequency, this clonotype registers medium-sized. The rearrangement joins TRBV11-3 to TRBJ2-6. In germline, CDR1 is SGHNT, CDR2 YENEEA. The CDR3 spans 15 residues. CDR3 sequence: CASSFGGSGANVLTF. Variable domain in full (rest from reference TRBV11-3 and TRBJ2-6): EAGVVQSPRYKIIEKKQPVAFWCNPISGHNTLYWYLQNLGQGPELLIRYENEEAVDDSQLPKDRFSAERLKGVDSTLKIQPAELGDSAVYLCASSFGGSGANVLTFGAGSRLTVL.

CDR3 sequence reads: CATHLGNEQYF. The genes are TRBV27 and TRBJ2-7. This CDR3 contains 11 residues. Germline V CDR1 and CDR2: MNHEY, SMNVEV (reference sequence).

The chain's CDR3 is CSVVAESYEQYF. This sequence joins TRBV29-1 and TRBJ2-7; TCRdb gives TRBD2 as the D gene, but with no DNA this cannot be confirmed. Looked up from germline, CDR1 is SQVTM and CDR2 is ANQGSEA. This CDR3 has 12 residues.

The CDR3 loop reads CASRDLYTGELFF. The chain carries TRBV11-3 and TRBJ2-2; TCRdb lists TRBD2, though no DNA is available to test this call. CDR1 is SGHNT, CDR2 YENEEA, per germline. The CDR3 has 13 residues.

The chain carries TRBV12-3 or TRBV12-4 and TRBJ1-1; TCRdb selects TRBD1, and the lack of DNA leaves this call unchecked. The CDR3 length is 16 residues. The chain's CDR3 is CASSADRVRGDTEAFF.

The chain recombines TRBV20-1 with TRBJ1-1; the TCRdb D gene call, TRBD1, has no DNA to confirm it. The CDR3 is 15 amino acids. Germline-derived CDR1 and CDR2 are DFQATT and SNEGSKA (reference sequence). Here the CDR3 reads CSARGTGTGGTEAFF.

The chain links TRBV27 to TRBJ2-1; TCRdb names TRBD1, which stays unverified in the absence of DNA. This CDR3 spans 14 amino acids. Germline V gene sequence: CDR1 MNHEY, CDR2 SMNVEV (reference sequence). The CDR3 protein is CASSFLLTGHEQFF.

The V call is TRBV7-2, the J call TRBJ2-5; TCRdb's D gene call, TRBD1, goes unchecked for lack of DNA. Germline V CDR1 and CDR2: SGHTA, FQGNSA. CDR3 length equals 15 residues. The CDR3 sequence is CASRRVRGLEETQYF.

The chain joins TRBV29-1 to TRBJ2-7; TCRdb returns TRBD1, unconfirmable since there is no DNA. CDR3 length: 15 amino acids. CDR1 is SQVTM, CDR2 ANQGSEA, per germline. CDR3 residues: CSVEEPRTGSYEQYF.

The chain couples TRBV12-3 or TRBV12-4 to TRBJ2-1. This CDR3 comprises 13 residues. Here the CDR3 reads CASSPPLTPEQFF.

By frequency, this clonotype is medium-sized. V gene TRBV6-2 or TRBV6-3 combines with J gene TRBJ2-7; the D gene TCRdb calls, TRBD2, cannot be checked with no DNA. The CDR3 consists of 15 residues. The germline CDR1 and CDR2 sequences are MNHEY and SVGEGT. CDR3 region: CASSLSSGSGYEQYF.

This chain links TRBV27 with TRBJ2-7. The CDR3 runs 13 residues. Germline V CDR1 and CDR2: MNHEY, SMNVEV (reference sequence). CDR3 residues: CASSSPLEAEQYF.

J is TRBJ2-5 and V is TRBV15. Germline V gene data show CDR1 as LNHNV and CDR2 as YYDKDF (reference sequence). This CDR3 has 16 residues. CDR3 loop: CATSREGIRTEETQYF. Based on the CDR3 plus reference TRBV15 and TRBJ2-5, the full variable domain is DAMVIQNPRYQVTQFGKPVTLSCSQTLNHNVMYWYQQKSSQAPKLLFHYYDKDFNNEADTPDNFQSRRPNTSFCFLDIRSPGLGDTAMYLCATSREGIRTEETQYFGPGTRLLVL.

This chain connects TRBV27 to TRBJ2-2; the D gene TCRdb calls, TRBD2, cannot be checked with no DNA. Per the germline V gene, CDR1 is MNHEY and CDR2 is SMNVEV (reference sequence). This CDR3 spans 19 amino acids. The CDR3 spells CASSLLAGVSVANTGELFF.

This sequence joins TRBV28 and TRBJ2-7; TCRdb names TRBD2, which stays unverified in the absence of DNA. Per germline, CDR1 MDHEN and CDR2 SYDVKM. The CDR3 has 14 amino acids. The CDR3 spells CASERQAIRYEQYF.

This chain uses TRBV6-5 with TRBJ2-5. The CDR3 extends over 15 amino acids. Germline values: CDR1 MNHEY, CDR2 SVGAGI. CDR3 residues: CASSRIRLAGETQYF.

The chain employs TRBV10-3 and TRBJ2-7. Germline V gene lookup returns CDR1 ENHRY and CDR2 SYGVKD. This CDR3 is built from 14 residues. CDR3 loop: CAISEAAGSYEQYF.

CDR3 amino acids: CSVIAGNEQFF. The chain links TRBV29-1 to TRBJ2-1. CDR3 length: 11 residues. In germline, CDR1 is SQVTM, CDR2 ANQGSEA.

The J gene is TRBJ2-7, the V gene TRBV6-5; the TCRdb D gene call, TRBD1, has no DNA to confirm it. This CDR3 has 13 residues. CDR1 and CDR2 from the germline V gene are MNHEY and SVGAGI. CDR3 region: CASMGQGVHEQYF.

Its frequency marks this clonotype as medium-sized. The chain carries TRBV9 and TRBJ2-3; TCRdb outputs TRBD1, but without DNA this stays unchecked. CDR1 and CDR2 (germline): SGDLS, YYNGEE. The CDR3 loop spans 17 amino acids. This CDR3 reads CASSVAPGTGAPDTQYF. Combining the CDR3 with reference TRBV9 and TRBJ2-3 gives the whole variable domain DSGVTQTPKHLITATGQRVTLRCSPRSGDLSVYWYQQSLDQGLQFLIQYYNGEERAKGNILERFSAQQFPDLHSELNLSSLELGDSALYFCASSVAPGTGAPDTQYFGPGTRLTVL.